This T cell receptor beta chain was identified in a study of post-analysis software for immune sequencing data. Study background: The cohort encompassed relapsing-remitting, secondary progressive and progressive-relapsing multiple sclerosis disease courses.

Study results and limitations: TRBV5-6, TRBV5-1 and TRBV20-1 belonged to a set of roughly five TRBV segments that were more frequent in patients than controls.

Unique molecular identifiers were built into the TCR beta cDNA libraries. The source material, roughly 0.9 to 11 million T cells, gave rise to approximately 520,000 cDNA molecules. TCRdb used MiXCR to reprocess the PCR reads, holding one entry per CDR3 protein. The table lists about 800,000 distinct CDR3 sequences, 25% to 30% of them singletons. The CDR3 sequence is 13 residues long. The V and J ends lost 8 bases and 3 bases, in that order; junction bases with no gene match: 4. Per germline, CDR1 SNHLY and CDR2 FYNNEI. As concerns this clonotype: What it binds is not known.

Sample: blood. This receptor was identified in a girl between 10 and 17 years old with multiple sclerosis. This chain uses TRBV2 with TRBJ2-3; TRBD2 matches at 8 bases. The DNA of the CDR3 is TGTGCCAGCCACCGCGGGGGGACAGATACGCAGTATTTT. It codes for CASHRGGTDTQYF.